This TCR beta chain was obtained from a study of type 1 and type 2 diabetes patients. Study context: Magnetic bead positive selection isolated CD4+ or CD8+ T cells from PBMCs. Study-level findings and limits: In type 2 diabetes, highly-expanded CD4+ clones took a median 3.9% of reads. Type 2 diabetes and control V and J usage correlated highly, roughly 0.97.

Genomic DNA was the PCR template. Amplification of the beta chain CDR3 used 30 forward and 13 reverse multiplex primers. TCRdb processed the multiplex PCR reads anew with MiXCR; each CDR3 protein has one entry. The profile covers more than 250,000 distinct CDR3 sequences, with around 47% appearing a single time and around 13% taken by the ten largest. The table lists this clonotype with a few counts. Its target is not known. Trimming left V 4 bases short and J 2 bases short, with 9 bases between. This CDR3 is built from 13 residues. CDR1 and CDR2 from the germline V gene are LNHDA and SQIVND (reference sequence).

Sequenced sample: peripheral blood mononuclear cells (PBMCs). J is TRBJ2-7 and V is TRBV19, with D possibly called TRBD1 or TRBD2 (5 bases each). This TCR came from a man aged 18 to 29 with type 2 diabetes. The CDR3 here is CASSRDRTYEQYF. The CDR3, as DNA: TGTGCCAGTAGTAGGGACCGCACCTACGAGCAGTACTTC.